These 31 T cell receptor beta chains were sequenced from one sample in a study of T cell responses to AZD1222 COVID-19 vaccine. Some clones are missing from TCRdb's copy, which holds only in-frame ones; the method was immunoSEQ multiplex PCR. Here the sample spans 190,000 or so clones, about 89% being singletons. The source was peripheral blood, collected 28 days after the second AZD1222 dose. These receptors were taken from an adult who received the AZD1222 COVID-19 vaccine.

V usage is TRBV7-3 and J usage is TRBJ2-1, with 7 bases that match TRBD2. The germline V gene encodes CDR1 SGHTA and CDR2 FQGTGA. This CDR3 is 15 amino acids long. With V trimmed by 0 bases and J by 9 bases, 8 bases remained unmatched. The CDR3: CASSLTSGGVFEQFF. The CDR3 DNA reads TGTGCCAGCAGCTTAACGTCTGGGGGGGTTTTTGAGCAGTTCTTC.

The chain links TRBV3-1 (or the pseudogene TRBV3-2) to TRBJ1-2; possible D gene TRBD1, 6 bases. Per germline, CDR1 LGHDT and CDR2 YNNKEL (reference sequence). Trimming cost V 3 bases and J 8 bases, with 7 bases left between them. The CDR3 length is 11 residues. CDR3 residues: CASSHGGGYTF. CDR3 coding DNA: TGTGCCAGCAGCCACGGGGGCGGCTACACCTTC.

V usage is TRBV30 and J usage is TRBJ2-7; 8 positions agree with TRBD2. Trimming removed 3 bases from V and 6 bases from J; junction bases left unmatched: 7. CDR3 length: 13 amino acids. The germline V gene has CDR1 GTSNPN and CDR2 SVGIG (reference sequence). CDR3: CAWSSSGNSEQYF. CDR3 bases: TGTGCCTGGAGCAGTAGCGGGAACTCCGAGCAGTACTTC.

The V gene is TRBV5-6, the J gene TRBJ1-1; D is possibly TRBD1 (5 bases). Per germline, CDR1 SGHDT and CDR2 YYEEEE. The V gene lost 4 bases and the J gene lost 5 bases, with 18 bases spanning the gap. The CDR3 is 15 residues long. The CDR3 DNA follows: TGTGCCAGCAGCGTTACTAGGGGTATGGAAACTGAAGCTTTCTTT. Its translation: CASSVTRGMETEAFF.

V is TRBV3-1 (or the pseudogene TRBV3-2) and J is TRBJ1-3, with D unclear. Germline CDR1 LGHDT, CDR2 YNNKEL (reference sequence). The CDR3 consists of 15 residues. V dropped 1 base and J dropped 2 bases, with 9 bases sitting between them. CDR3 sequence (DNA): TGTGCCAGCAGCCAAGCGTGGAGGGCTGGAAACACCATATATTTT. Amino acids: CASSQAWRAGNTIYF.

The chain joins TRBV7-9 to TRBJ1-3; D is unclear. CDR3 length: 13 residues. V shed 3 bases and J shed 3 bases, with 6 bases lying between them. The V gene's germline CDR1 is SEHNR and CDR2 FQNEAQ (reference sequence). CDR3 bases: TGTGCCAGCAGCTTCCGAATTGGAAACACCATATATTTT. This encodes CASSFRIGNTIYF.

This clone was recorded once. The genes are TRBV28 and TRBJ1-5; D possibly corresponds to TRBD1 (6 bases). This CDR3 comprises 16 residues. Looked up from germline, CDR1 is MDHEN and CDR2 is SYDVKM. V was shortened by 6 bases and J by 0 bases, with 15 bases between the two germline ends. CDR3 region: CASRLGTPYSNQPQHF. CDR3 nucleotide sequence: TGTGCCAGCAGGCTCGGGACACCATATAGCAATCAGCCCCAGCATTTT.

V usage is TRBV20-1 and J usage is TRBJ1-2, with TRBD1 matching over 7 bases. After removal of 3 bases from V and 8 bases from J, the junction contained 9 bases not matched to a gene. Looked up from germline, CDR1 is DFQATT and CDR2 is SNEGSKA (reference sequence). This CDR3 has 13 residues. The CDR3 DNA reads TGCAGTGCTAGTCTCCCGACAGGGCTAGGCTACACCTTC. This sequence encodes CSASLPTGLGYTF.

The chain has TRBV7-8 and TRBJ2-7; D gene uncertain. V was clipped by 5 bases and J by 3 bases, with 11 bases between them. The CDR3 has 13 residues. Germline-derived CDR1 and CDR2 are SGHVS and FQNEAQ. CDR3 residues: CASSRNIVYEQYF. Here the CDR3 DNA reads TGTGCCAGCAGCCGGAACATAGTCTACGAGCAGTACTTC.

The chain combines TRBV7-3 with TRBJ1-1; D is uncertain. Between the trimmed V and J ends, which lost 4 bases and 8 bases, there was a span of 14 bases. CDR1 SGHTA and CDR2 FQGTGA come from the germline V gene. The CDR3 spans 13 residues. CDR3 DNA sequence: TGTGCCAGCAGCTCCCGGACCCTGGGGGAAGCTTTCTTT. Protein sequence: CASSSRTLGEAFF. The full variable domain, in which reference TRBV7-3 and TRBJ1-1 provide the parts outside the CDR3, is GAGVSQTPSNKVTEKGKYVELRCDPISGHTALYWYRQSLGQGPEFLIYFQGTGAADDSGLPNDRFFAVRPEGSVSTLKIQRTERGDSAVYLCASSSRTLGEAFFGQGTRLTVV.

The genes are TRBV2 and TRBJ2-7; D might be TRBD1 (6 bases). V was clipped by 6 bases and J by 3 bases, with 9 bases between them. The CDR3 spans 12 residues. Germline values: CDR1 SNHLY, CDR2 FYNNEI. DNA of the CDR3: TGTGCCAGCAGGACAGGTGTCTACGAGCAGTACTTC. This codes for CASRTGVYEQYF.

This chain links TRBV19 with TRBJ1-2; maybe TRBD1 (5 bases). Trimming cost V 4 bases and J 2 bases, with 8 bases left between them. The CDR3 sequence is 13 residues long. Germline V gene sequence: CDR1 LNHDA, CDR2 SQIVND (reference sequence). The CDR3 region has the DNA TGTGCCAGTAGTACGACAGAAAACTATGGCTACACCTTC. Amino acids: CASSTTENYGYTF.

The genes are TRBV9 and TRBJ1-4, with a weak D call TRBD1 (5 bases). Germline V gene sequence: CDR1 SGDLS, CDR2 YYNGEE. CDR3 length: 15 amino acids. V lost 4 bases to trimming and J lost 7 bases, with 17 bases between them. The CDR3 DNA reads TGTGCCAGCAGCCCAAGCGGGGGAATTTTTGAAAAACTGTTTTTT. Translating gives CASSPSGGIFEKLFF.

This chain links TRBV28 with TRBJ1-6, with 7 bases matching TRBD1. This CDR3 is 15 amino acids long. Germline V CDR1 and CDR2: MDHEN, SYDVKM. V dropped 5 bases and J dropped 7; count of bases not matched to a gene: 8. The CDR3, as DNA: TGTGCCAGCAGTGCCTCCGGGACAGCCAATTCACCCCTCCACTTT. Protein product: CASSASGTANSPLHF.

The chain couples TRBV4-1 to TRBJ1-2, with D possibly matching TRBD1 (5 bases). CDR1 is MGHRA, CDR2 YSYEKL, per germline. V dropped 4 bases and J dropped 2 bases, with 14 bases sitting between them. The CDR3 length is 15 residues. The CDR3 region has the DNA TGCGCCAGCAGCCTGTACGCGGGACTCAACTATGGCTACACCTTC. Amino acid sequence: CASSLYAGLNYGYTF.

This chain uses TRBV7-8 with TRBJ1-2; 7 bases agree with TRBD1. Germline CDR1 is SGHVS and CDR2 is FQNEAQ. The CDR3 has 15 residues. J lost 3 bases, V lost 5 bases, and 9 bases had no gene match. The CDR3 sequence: CASSVQGNADYGYTF. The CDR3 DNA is TGTGCCAGCAGCGTACAGGGGAACGCGGACTATGGCTACACCTTC.

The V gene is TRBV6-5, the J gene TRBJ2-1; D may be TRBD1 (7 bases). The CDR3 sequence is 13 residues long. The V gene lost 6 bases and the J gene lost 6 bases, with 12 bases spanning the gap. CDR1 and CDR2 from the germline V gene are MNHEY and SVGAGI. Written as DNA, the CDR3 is TGTGCCAGCAGCGGGCAGGGGGGCAATGAGCAGTTCTTC. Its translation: CASSGQGGNEQFF.

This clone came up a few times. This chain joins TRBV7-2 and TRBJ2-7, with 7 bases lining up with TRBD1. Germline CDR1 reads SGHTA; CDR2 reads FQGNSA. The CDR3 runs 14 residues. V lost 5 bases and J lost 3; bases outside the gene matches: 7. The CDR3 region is CASSLGGAVYEQYF. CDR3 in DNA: TGTGCCAGCAGCCTAGGGGGCGCAGTCTACGAGCAGTACTTC.

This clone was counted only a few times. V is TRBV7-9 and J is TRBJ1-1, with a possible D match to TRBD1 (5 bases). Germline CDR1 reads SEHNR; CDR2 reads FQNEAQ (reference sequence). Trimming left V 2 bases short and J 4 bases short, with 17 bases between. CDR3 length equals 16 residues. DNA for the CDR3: TGTGCCAGCAGCTTATCAGAGTGGCAGGGAGGCACTGAAGCTTTCTTT. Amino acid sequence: CASSLSEWQGGTEAFF.

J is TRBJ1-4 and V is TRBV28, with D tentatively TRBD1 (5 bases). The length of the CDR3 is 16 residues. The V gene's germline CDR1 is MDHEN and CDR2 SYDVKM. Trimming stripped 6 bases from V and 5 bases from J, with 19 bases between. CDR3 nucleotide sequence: TGTGCCAGCAGCCTTGAGAGGGGTGCGAGGAATGAAAAACTGTTTTTT. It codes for CASSLERGARNEKLFF.

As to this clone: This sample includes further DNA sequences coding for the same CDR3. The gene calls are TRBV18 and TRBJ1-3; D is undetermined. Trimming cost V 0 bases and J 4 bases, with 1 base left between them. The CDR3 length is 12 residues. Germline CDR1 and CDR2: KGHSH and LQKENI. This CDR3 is CASSPPGNTIYF. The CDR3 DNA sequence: TGTGCCAGCTCACCACCGGGAAACACCATATATTTT.

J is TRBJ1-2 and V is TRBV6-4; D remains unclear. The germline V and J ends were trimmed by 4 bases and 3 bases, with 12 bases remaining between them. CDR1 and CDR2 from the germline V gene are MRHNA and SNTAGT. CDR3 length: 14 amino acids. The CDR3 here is CASSVAFLDYGYTF. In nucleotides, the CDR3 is TGTGCCAGCAGTGTGGCTTTCTTGGACTATGGCTACACCTTC.

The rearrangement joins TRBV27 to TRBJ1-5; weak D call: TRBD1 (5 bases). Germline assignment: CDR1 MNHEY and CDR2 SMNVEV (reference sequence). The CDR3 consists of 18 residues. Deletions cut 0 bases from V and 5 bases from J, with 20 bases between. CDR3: CASSLSPHRRGGDQPQHF. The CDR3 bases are TGTGCCAGCAGTTTATCACCGCACAGGCGGGGGGGAGATCAGCCCCAGCATTTT.

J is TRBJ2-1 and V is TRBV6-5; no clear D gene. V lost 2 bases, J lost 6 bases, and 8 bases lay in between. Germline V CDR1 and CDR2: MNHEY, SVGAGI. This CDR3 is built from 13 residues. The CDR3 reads CASSYNQVNEQFF. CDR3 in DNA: TGTGCCAGCAGTTACAATCAGGTCAATGAGCAGTTCTTC.

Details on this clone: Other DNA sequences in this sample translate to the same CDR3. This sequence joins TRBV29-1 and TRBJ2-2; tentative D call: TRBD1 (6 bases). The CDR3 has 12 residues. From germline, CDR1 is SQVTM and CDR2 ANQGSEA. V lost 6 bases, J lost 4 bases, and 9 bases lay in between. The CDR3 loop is CSVDRSTGELFF. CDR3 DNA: TGCAGCGTAGACAGGAGCACCGGGGAGCTGTTTTTT.

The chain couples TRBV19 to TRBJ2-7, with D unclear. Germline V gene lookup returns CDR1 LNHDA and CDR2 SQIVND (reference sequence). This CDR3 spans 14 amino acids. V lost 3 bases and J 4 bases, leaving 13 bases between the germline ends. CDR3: CASSIGGSEYEQYF. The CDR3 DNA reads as TGTGCCAGTAGTATTGGCGGCAGTGAGTACGAGCAGTACTTC.

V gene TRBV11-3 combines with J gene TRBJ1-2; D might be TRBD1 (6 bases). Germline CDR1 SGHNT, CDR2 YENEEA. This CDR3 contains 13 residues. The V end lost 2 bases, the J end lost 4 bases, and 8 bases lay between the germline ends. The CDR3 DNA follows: TGTGCCAGCAGCTTACAACAGGGCTATGGCTACACCTTC. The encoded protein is CASSLQQGYGYTF.

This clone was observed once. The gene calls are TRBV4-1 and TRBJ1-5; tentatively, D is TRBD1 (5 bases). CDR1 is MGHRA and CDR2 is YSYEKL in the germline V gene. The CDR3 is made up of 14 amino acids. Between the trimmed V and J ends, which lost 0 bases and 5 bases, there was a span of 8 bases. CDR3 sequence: CASSQEWGHQPQHF. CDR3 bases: TGCGCCAGCAGCCAAGAATGGGGCCATCAGCCCCAGCATTTT.

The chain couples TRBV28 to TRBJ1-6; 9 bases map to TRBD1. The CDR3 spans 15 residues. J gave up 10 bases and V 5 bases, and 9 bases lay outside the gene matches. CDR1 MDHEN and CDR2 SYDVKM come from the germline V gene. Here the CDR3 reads CASSPRDRVISPLHF. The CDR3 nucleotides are TGTGCCAGCAGTCCCCGGGACAGGGTAATCTCACCCCTCCACTTT. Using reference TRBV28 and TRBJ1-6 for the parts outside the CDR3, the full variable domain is DVKVTQSSRYLVKRTGEKVFLECVQDMDHENMFWYRQDPGLGLRLIYFSYDVKMKEKGDIPEGYSVSREKKERFSLILESASTNQTSMYLCASSPRDRVISPLHFGNGTRLTVT.

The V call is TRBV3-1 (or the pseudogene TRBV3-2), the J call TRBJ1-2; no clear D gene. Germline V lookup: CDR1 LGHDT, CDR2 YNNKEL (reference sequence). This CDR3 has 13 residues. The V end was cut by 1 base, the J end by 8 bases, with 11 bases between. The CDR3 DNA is TGTGCCAGCAGCCAAGCGGGTGAGTCGGGCTACACCTTC. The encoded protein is CASSQAGESGYTF.

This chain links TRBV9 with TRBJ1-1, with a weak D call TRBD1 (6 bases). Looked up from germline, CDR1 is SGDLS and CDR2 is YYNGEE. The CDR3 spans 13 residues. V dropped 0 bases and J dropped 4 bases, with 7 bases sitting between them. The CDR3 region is CASSVAGATEAFF. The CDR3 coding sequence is TGTGCCAGCAGCGTAGCAGGGGCCACTGAAGCTTTCTTT.